The T cell receptor beta chain described here comes from a study of blood T cell repertoires in COVID-19. Study-level information: Donors in the United States, Italy and Spain gave samples during acute or convalescent COVID-19. In each case, the material was cDNA or gDNA derived from T cells, B-cell-depleted T cells, or PBMCs.

In the authors' workflow: Nucleated cell number was recorded as an estimate derived from reference gene primer amplification. Sequencing was performed with immunoSEQ multiplex PCR; in TCRdb, only in-frame clones are kept and a portion is missing. V and J calls and clone size follow that table, whereas D and trimming were derived from the DNA. The sample consists of roughly 100,000 clones, roughly nine tenths of them appearing once. The CDR3 covers 15 residues. The V gene's germline CDR1 is SGDLS and CDR2 YYNGEE. V was cut by 4 bases and J by 1 base, with 14 bases left in between. The rearrangement links TRBV9 to TRBJ1-1; possibly TRBD1 for D (6 bases). The sample consisted of peripheral blood. The receptor comes from a human donor in a cohort sampled during active COVID-19. CDR3 protein: CASSSPQGQNTEAFF. The CDR3 coding sequence is TGTGCCAGCAGCTCCCCCCAGGGACAGAACACTGAAGCTTTCTTT. Using reference TRBV9 and TRBJ1-1 for the parts outside the CDR3, the full variable domain is DSGVTQTPKHLITATGQRVTLRCSPRSGDLSVYWYQQSLDQGLQFLIQYYNGEERAKGNILERFSAQQFPDLHSELNLSSLELGDSALYFCASSSPQGQNTEAFFGQGTRLTVV.